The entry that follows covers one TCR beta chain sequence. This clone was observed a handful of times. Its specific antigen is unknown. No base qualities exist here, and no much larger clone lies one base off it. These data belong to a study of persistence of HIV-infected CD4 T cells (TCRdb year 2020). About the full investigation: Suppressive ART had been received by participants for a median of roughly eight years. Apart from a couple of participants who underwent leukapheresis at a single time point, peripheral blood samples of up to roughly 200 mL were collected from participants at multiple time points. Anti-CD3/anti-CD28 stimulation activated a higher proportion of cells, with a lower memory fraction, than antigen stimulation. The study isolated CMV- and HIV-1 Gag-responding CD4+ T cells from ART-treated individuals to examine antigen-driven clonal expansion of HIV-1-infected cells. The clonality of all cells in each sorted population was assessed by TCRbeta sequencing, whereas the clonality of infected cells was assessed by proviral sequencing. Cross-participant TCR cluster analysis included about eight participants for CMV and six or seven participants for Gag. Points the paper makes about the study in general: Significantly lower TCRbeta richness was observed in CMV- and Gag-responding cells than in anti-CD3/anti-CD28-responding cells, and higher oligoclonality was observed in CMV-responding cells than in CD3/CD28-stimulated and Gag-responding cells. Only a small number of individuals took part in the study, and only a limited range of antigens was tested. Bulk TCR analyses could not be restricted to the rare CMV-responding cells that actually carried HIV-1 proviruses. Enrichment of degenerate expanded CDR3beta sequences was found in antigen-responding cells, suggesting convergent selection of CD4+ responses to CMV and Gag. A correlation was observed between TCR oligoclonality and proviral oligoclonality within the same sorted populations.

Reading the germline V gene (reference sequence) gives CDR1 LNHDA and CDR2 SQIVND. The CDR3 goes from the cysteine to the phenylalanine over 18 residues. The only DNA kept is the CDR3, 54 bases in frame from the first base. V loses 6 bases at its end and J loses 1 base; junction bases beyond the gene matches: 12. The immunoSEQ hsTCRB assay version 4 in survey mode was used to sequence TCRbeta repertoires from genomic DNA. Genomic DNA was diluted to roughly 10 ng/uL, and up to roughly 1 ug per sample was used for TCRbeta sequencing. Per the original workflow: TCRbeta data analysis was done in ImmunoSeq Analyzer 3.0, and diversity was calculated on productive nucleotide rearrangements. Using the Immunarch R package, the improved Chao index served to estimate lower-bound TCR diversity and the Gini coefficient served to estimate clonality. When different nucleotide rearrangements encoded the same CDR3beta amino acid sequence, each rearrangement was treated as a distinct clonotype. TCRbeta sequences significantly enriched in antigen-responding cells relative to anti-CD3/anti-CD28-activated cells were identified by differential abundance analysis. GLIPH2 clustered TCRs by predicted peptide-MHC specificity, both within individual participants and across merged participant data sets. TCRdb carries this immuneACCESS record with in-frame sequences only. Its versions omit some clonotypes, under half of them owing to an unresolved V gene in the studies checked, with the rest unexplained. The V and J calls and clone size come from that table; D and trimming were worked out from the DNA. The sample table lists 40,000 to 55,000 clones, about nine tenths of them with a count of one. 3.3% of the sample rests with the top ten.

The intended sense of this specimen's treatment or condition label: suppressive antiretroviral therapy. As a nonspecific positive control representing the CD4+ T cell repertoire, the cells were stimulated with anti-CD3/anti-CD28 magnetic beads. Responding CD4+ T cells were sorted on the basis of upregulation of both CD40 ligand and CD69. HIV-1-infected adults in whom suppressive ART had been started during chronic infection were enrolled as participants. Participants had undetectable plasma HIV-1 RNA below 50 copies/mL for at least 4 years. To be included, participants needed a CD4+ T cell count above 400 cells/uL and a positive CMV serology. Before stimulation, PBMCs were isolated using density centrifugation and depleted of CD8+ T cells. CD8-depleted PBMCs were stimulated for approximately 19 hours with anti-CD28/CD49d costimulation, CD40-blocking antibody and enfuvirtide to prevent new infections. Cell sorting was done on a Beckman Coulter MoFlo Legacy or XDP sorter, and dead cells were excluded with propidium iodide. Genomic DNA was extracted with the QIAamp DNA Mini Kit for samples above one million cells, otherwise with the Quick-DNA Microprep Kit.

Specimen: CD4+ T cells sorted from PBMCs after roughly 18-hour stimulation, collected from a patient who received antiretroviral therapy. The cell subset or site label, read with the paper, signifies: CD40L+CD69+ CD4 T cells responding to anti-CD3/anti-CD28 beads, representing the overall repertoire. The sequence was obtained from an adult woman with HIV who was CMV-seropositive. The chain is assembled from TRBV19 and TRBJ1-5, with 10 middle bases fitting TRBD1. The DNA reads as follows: TGTGCCAGTAGGGGTGGGACAGGGGTCATGAGAAGCAATCAGCCCCAGCATTTT. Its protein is CASRGGTGVMRSNQPQHF.